The next 32 T cell receptor beta chains were all read from a single sample in a study of blood T cells in healthy people across ages. Using a J-beta primer mix together with a sample-barcoded 5' primer, a second PCR was run for roughly 7 to 12 cycles. TCRdb ran MiXCR on the 5' RACE reads and lists one entry per CDR3 protein. The sample records approximately 1.5 million distinct CDR3 sequences, about 31% being singletons. Sequenced material: blood. The receptor set was obtained from a woman aged 30 to 39 in good health.

The gene calls are TRBV20-1 and TRBJ1-4; possibly TRBD1 for D (6 bases). This CDR3 comprises 15 residues. Trimming left V 5 bases short and J 8 bases short, with 21 bases between. Germline CDR1 reads DFQATT; CDR2 reads SNEGSKA (reference sequence). The CDR3: CSAARGTGRLEKLFF. CDR3 nucleotide sequence: TGCAGTGCTGCCCGAGGCACAGGGCGGTTAGAAAAACTGTTTTTT.

V is TRBV11-1 and J is TRBJ2-7; 10 nucleotides match TRBD2. Germline V gene lookup returns CDR1 SGHAT and CDR2 FQDESV (reference sequence). CDR3 length: 15 amino acids. V trimming: 4 bases; J trimming: 0 bases; junction bases outside the gene matches: 3. This CDR3 reads CASSWVAGGSYEQYF. The CDR3 nucleotides read TGTGCCAGCAGCTGGGTAGCGGGGGGCTCCTACGAGCAGTACTTC.

The CDR3 region has the DNA TGTGCCAGCAGTAAGGGACGTAAGATTGAAGCTTTCTTT. As protein: CASSKGRKIEAFF. The gene calls are TRBV27 and TRBJ1-1; TRBD1 might be the D (5 bases). CDR1 is MNHEY, CDR2 SMNVEV, per germline (reference sequence). Trimming removed 5 bases at V and 7 bases at J, with 14 bases between. The length of the CDR3 is 13 residues.

The chain recombines TRBV15 with TRBJ2-1; maybe TRBD2 (6 bases). Trimming removed 7 bases at V and 0 bases at J, with 19 bases between. This CDR3 spans 17 amino acids. The germline V gene encodes CDR1 LNHNV and CDR2 YYDKDF (reference sequence). CDR3: CATKTSHISSSYNEQFF. The CDR3 DNA is TGTGCCACCAAGACTAGTCACATCTCCAGCTCCTACAATGAGCAGTTCTTC.

The sample holds a few counts of this clonotype. This rearrangement joins TRBV7-3 to TRBJ1-1; 9 bases agree with TRBD1. Germline V lookup: CDR1 SGHTA, CDR2 FQGTGA. CDR3 length equals 16 residues. V lost 2 bases, J lost 4 bases, and 8 bases stayed unmatched. The CDR3 DNA reads as TGTGCCAGCAGCTTAGGGGGGACAGGGAGGGGCACTGAAGCTTTCTTT. Translated: CASSLGGTGRGTEAFF.

The chain has TRBV20-1 and TRBJ2-1; maybe TRBD2 (6 bases). The V end lost 3 bases, the J end lost 6 bases, and 15 bases lay between the germline ends. The CDR3 length is 14 residues. From germline, CDR1 is DFQATT and CDR2 SNEGSKA (reference sequence). Written as DNA, the CDR3 is TGCAGTGCTAGTCTCCTAGCGCCCTCCAATGAGCAGTTCTTC. Its translation is CSASLLAPSNEQFF.

This clonotype was seen more than once but under ten times. As DNA, the CDR3 is TGCAGCGCCGCGACAGGCTCCTACAATGAGCAGTTCTTC. Translating gives CSAATGSYNEQFF. The genes are TRBV29-1 and TRBJ2-1; D might be TRBD1 (6 bases). V gave up 7 bases and J gave up 0 bases, with 10 bases separating them. The CDR3 totals 13 residues. Germline V gene sequence: CDR1 SQVTM, CDR2 ANQGSEA.

This chain connects TRBV6-1 to TRBJ1-1; D not certain. The V and J ends lost 7 bases and 1 base respectively, with 10 bases between them. In germline, CDR1 is MNHNS, CDR2 SASEGT. The CDR3 runs 13 residues. CDR3: CASTRRPNTEAFF. CDR3 nucleotide sequence: TGTGCCAGCACTCGAAGGCCGAACACTGAAGCTTTCTTT.

Remarks on this clonotype: A read error is possible here, since a much larger clone lies one base away. The gene calls are TRBV10-3 and TRBJ2-3, with D tentatively TRBD1 (7 bases). Germline CDR1 ENHRY, CDR2 SYGVKD. This CDR3 is built from 14 residues. Here the CDR3 DNA reads TGTGCCATCAGCCTACAGGAGGGGACAGATGCGCAGTATTTT. Translation: CAISLQEGTDAQYF.

This clonotype was seen a few times. The chain carries TRBV20-1 and TRBJ2-1; D is perhaps TRBD2 (7 bases). The germline V gene has CDR1 DFQATT and CDR2 SNEGSKA (reference sequence). There are 15 residues in the CDR3. The V and J ends lost 7 bases and 1 base respectively, with 17 bases between them. CDR3 in amino acids: CSGPTAGTSYNEQFF. Here the CDR3 DNA reads TGCAGTGGGCCCACAGCGGGGACATCCTACAATGAGCAGTTCTTC.

The J gene is TRBJ1-2, the V gene TRBV20-1, with D maybe TRBD1 (5 bases). Between the trimmed V and J ends, which lost 5 bases and 7 bases, there was a span of 20 bases. The germline V gene has CDR1 DFQATT and CDR2 SNEGSKA (reference sequence). This CDR3 is built from 14 residues. The DNA for the CDR3 is TGCAGTGCTCCTCATCTAGGGGTGAGGGGTGGCTACACCTTC. Translation: CSAPHLGVRGGYTF.

V and J are TRBV5-1 and TRBJ2-4; TRBD1 aligns across 9 bases. Germline assignment: CDR1 SGHRS and CDR2 YFSETQ. With V trimmed by 0 bases and J by 4 bases, 2 bases remained unmatched. CDR3 length equals 15 residues. CDR3 in DNA: TGCGCCAGCAGCTTGGGTGGACAGGGGAAAAACATTCAGTACTTC. Its translation: CASSLGGQGKNIQYF.

The rearrangement joins TRBV20-1 to TRBJ1-2, with 8 nucleotides matching TRBD1. The J segment lost 10 bases and the V segment lost 1 base, leaving 11 bases of the junction unmatched. Looked up from germline, CDR1 is DFQATT and CDR2 is SNEGSKA (reference sequence). The CDR3 spans 14 residues. CDR3 nucleotides: TGCAGTGCTAGAGGGCTCCGACAGGGGTCGGTCTACACCTTC. It translates to CSARGLRQGSVYTF.

Many counts were recorded for this clonotype. CDR3 DNA: TGTGCCAGCAGCTCTCGGGCAGCCTACGAGCAGTACTTC. It specifies CASSSRAAYEQYF. The V and J genes are TRBV13 and TRBJ2-7; unclear D gene. The germline V gene encodes CDR1 PRHDT and CDR2 FYEKMQ (reference sequence). This CDR3 contains 13 residues. V lost 4 bases and J lost 2, with 9 bases in between.

This clonotype was recorded many times. The CDR3 spells CAISERRGDGTDTQYF. For the CDR3, the DNA is TGTGCCATCAGTGAGCGCAGAGGCGATGGTACAGATACGCAGTATTTT. The V and J genes are TRBV10-3 and TRBJ2-3, with no clear D. The CDR3 runs 16 residues. The V gene lost 2 bases and the J gene lost 3 bases, with 15 bases spanning the gap. Germline CDR1 reads ENHRY; CDR2 reads SYGVKD.

This clonotype has more than one count but fewer than ten. The chain couples TRBV18 to TRBJ2-5, with D perhaps matching TRBD2 (6 bases). This CDR3 has 16 residues. Trimming took off 6 bases at V and 2 bases at J, with 19 bases between the two ends. Germline V gene lookup returns CDR1 KGHSH and CDR2 LQKENI. The CDR3 DNA reads as TGTGCCAGCTCTTTGGGGGGAAGCGGCCTTCAAGAGACCCAGTACTTC. This encodes CASSLGGSGLQETQYF.

The chain carries TRBV7-2 and TRBJ2-5, with 13 bases aligning to TRBD2. The CDR3 totals 17 residues. Germline values: CDR1 SGHTA, CDR2 FQGNSA. The V and J ends lost 6 bases and 1 base, in that order; junction bases with no gene match: 8. The CDR3 here is CASRQTSGRTSQETQYF. The CDR3 nucleotides read TGTGCCAGCAGGCAGACTAGCGGGAGGACTTCCCAAGAGACCCAGTACTTC.

V and J are TRBV6-1 and TRBJ2-5; a weak D match, TRBD2 (5 bases). The CDR3 spans 14 residues. CDR1 is MNHNS, CDR2 SASEGT, per germline. Trimming removed 11 bases from V and 4 bases from J, with 20 bases in between. CDR3 sequence reads: CAGRGGGLGETQYF. The CDR3 nucleotides are TGTGCCGGCCGCGGAGGAGGATTGGGAGAGACCCAGTACTTC.

V is TRBV5-1 and J is TRBJ2-5; 9 nucleotides align to TRBD1. The germline V gene encodes CDR1 SGHRS and CDR2 YFSETQ. The CDR3 is 15 residues long. With 7 bases clipped from V and 2 bases from J, the junction kept 9 bases outside the gene matches. The CDR3 protein is CASPPGTGIQETQYF. In DNA form, the CDR3 reads TGCGCCAGCCCTCCTGGGACAGGGATTCAAGAGACCCAGTACTTC.

Note on this clonotype: A junction boundary mismatches the germline segment, possibly from a read error. This chain connects TRBV7-9 to TRBJ2-7, with D possibly matching TRBD2 (6 bases). CDR3 length: 15 amino acids. The germline V gene has CDR1 SEHNR and CDR2 FQNEAQ (reference sequence). In nucleotides, the CDR3 is TGTACCAGCAGCTTTGGGGGACTTGGGACCTACGAGCAGTACTTC. Translated: CTSSFGGLGTYEQYF.

This chain connects TRBV6-5 to TRBJ1-1; no clear D gene. This CDR3 contains 14 residues. CDR1 is MNHEY and CDR2 is SVGAGI in the germline V gene. Trimming cost V 2 bases and J 4 bases, with 11 bases left between them. The CDR3 reads CASSYKGLGTEAFF. The CDR3 DNA reads as TGTGCCAGCAGTTACAAGGGCCTCGGCACTGAAGCTTTCTTT.

About this clonotype: The junction and the germline gene differ at one end; a read error may be behind it. The V gene is TRBV6-4, the J gene TRBJ1-5; D is uncertain. There are 17 residues in the CDR3. Germline assignment: CDR1 MRHNA and CDR2 SNTAGT. CDR3 nucleotide sequence: TGTGCCAGCAGTGACTCGACGAGGGTGACGGTAATAAAGCCTCAGCATTTT. Amino acids: CASSDSTRVTVIKPQHF.

The chain uses TRBV28 and TRBJ2-1, with 9 positions matching TRBD2. CDR1 and CDR2 (germline): MDHEN, SYDVKM. The CDR3 has 14 residues. The trim removed 6 bases at V and 8 bases at J, leaving 8 bases unmatched. The CDR3 DNA reads as TGTGCCAGCAGCTTTAGCGGGAGTACGGATGAGCAGTTCTTC. It encodes CASSFSGSTDEQFF.

This clonotype came up a few times. V is TRBV9 and J is TRBJ2-3, with D unresolved. CDR1 SGDLS and CDR2 YYNGEE come from the germline V gene. CDR3 length: 12 amino acids. V dropped 7 bases and J dropped 5 bases, with 11 bases sitting between them. The CDR3 loop is CASGPRIDTQYF. The CDR3, as DNA: TGTGCCAGCGGCCCCCGGATAGATACGCAGTATTTT.

The genes are TRBV5-1 and TRBJ2-3, with a weak D call TRBD2 (6 bases). Germline assignment: CDR1 SGHRS and CDR2 YFSETQ. Trimming stripped 3 bases from V and 5 bases from J, with 22 bases between. CDR3 length equals 17 residues. The CDR3 loop is CASSSTRDWIAQDTQYF. The CDR3 nucleotides read TGCGCCAGCAGCTCAACCCGGGACTGGATAGCTCAAGATACGCAGTATTTT.

Concerning this clonotype: One base away lies a much larger clone, so this may be a sequencing read error. The V and J genes are TRBV7-2 and TRBJ2-3, with TRBD2 as a possible D gene (6 bases). CDR3 length equals 13 residues. Germline loops: CDR1 SGHTA, CDR2 FQGNSA. CDR3 residues: CAGSLAVRDTQYF. The CDR3, as DNA: TGTGCCGGCAGCTTAGCGGTGAGGGATACGCAGTATTTT.

This clonotype was seen only a few times. J is TRBJ1-4 and V is TRBV7-8, with D perhaps matching TRBD1 (6 bases). This CDR3 region has 15 residues. V lost 5 bases to trimming and J lost 2 bases, with 12 bases between them. Germline V lookup: CDR1 SGHVS, CDR2 FQNEAQ. The CDR3 sequence is CASSPAGHTNEKLFF. As DNA, the CDR3 is TGTGCCAGCAGCCCTGCGGGACATACTAATGAAAAACTGTTTTTT.

V gene TRBV6-1 combines with J gene TRBJ2-5, with 8 bases aligning to TRBD2. V shed 8 bases, J shed 5 bases, and the junction held 16 bases outside the gene matches. CDR1 and CDR2 (germline): MNHNS, SASEGT. The length of the CDR3 is 16 residues. CDR3 sequence: CASPPRLARAGETQYF. The CDR3 bases are TGTGCCAGCCCACCAAGACTAGCGCGAGCGGGGGAGACCCAGTACTTC.

This clonotype was seen only a few times. The chain links TRBV7-9 to TRBJ2-3, with a tentative D call TRBD2 (6 bases). Between the trimmed V and J ends, which lost 4 bases and 7 bases, there was a span of 18 bases. The germline gives CDR1 SEHNR, CDR2 FQNEAQ (reference sequence). The CDR3 has 15 amino acids. The CDR3 nucleotides are TGTGCCAGCAGCTCGCTAGCGACTGCCACGAATACGCAGTATTTT. Its translation is CASSSLATATNTQYF.

The chain couples TRBV12-3 or TRBV12-4 to TRBJ2-7; tentative D call: TRBD1 (5 bases). With 1 base removed from V and 3 bases from J, the gap between germline ends came to 10 bases. The CDR3 contains 14 residues. The CDR3 protein is CASSLGTPNYEQYF. The CDR3 coding sequence is TGTGCCAGCAGTTTAGGGACACCCAACTACGAGCAGTACTTC.

V is TRBV7-2 and J is TRBJ2-3; D ambiguous. Trimming took off 1 base at V and 4 bases at J, with 12 bases between the two ends. Germline values: CDR1 SGHTA, CDR2 FQGNSA. CDR3 size: 15 residues. The CDR3 DNA reads as TGTGCCAGCAGCTTAGTAGGTCAGTTTGCAGATACGCAGTATTTT. It codes for CASSLVGQFADTQYF. The complete variable domain, with remaining parts taken from reference TRBV7-2 and TRBJ2-3, reads GAGVSQSPSNKVTEKGKDVELRCDPISGHTALYWYRQSLGQGLEFLIYFQGNSAPDKSGLPSDRFSAERTGGSVSTLTIQRTQQEDSAVYLCASSLVGQFADTQYFGPGTRLTVL.

With regard to this clonotype: A junction end diverges from the germline sequence, so it may reflect a read error. The rearrangement links TRBV20-1 to TRBJ2-3; D may be TRBD2 (7 bases). Germline lookup yields CDR1 DFQATT and CDR2 SNEGSKA (reference sequence). This CDR3 comprises 16 residues. Here the CDR3 reads CSAYPLGGGNTYTQYF. CDR3 in DNA: TGCAGTGCCTATCCCCTAGGGGGGGGGAACACATATACGCAGTATTTT.